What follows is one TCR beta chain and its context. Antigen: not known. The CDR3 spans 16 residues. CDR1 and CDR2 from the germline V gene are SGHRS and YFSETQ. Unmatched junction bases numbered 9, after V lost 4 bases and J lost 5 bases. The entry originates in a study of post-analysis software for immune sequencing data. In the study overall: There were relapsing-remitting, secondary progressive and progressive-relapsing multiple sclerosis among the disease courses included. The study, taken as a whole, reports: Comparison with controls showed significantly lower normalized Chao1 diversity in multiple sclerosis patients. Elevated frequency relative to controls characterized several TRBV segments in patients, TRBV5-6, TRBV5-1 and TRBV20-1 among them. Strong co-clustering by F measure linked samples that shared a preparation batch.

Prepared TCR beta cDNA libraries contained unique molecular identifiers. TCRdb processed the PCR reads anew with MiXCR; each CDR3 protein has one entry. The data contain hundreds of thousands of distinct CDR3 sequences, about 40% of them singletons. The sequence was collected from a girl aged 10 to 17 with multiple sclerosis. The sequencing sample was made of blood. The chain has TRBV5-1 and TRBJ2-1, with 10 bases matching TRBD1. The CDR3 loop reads CASSKRTGGGNNEQFF. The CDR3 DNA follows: TGCGCCAGCAGCAAGAGGACAGGGGGGGGGAACAATGAGCAGTTCTTC.